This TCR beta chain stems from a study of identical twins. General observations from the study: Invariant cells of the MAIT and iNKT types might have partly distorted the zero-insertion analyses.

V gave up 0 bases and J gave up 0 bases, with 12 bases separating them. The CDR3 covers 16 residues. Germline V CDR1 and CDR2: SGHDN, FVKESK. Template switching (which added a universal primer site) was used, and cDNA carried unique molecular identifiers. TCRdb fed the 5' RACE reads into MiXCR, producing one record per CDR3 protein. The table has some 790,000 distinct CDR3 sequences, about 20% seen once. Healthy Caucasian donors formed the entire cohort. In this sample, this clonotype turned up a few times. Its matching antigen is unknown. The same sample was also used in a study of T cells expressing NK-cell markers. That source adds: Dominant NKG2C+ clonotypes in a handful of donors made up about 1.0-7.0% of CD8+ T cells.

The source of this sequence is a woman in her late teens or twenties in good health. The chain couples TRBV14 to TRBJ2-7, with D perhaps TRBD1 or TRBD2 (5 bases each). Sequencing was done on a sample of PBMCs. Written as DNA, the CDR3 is TGTGCCAGCAGCCAAGATCGGACGGGGACCTCCTACGAGCAGTACTTC. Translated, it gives CASSQDRTGTSYEQYF.